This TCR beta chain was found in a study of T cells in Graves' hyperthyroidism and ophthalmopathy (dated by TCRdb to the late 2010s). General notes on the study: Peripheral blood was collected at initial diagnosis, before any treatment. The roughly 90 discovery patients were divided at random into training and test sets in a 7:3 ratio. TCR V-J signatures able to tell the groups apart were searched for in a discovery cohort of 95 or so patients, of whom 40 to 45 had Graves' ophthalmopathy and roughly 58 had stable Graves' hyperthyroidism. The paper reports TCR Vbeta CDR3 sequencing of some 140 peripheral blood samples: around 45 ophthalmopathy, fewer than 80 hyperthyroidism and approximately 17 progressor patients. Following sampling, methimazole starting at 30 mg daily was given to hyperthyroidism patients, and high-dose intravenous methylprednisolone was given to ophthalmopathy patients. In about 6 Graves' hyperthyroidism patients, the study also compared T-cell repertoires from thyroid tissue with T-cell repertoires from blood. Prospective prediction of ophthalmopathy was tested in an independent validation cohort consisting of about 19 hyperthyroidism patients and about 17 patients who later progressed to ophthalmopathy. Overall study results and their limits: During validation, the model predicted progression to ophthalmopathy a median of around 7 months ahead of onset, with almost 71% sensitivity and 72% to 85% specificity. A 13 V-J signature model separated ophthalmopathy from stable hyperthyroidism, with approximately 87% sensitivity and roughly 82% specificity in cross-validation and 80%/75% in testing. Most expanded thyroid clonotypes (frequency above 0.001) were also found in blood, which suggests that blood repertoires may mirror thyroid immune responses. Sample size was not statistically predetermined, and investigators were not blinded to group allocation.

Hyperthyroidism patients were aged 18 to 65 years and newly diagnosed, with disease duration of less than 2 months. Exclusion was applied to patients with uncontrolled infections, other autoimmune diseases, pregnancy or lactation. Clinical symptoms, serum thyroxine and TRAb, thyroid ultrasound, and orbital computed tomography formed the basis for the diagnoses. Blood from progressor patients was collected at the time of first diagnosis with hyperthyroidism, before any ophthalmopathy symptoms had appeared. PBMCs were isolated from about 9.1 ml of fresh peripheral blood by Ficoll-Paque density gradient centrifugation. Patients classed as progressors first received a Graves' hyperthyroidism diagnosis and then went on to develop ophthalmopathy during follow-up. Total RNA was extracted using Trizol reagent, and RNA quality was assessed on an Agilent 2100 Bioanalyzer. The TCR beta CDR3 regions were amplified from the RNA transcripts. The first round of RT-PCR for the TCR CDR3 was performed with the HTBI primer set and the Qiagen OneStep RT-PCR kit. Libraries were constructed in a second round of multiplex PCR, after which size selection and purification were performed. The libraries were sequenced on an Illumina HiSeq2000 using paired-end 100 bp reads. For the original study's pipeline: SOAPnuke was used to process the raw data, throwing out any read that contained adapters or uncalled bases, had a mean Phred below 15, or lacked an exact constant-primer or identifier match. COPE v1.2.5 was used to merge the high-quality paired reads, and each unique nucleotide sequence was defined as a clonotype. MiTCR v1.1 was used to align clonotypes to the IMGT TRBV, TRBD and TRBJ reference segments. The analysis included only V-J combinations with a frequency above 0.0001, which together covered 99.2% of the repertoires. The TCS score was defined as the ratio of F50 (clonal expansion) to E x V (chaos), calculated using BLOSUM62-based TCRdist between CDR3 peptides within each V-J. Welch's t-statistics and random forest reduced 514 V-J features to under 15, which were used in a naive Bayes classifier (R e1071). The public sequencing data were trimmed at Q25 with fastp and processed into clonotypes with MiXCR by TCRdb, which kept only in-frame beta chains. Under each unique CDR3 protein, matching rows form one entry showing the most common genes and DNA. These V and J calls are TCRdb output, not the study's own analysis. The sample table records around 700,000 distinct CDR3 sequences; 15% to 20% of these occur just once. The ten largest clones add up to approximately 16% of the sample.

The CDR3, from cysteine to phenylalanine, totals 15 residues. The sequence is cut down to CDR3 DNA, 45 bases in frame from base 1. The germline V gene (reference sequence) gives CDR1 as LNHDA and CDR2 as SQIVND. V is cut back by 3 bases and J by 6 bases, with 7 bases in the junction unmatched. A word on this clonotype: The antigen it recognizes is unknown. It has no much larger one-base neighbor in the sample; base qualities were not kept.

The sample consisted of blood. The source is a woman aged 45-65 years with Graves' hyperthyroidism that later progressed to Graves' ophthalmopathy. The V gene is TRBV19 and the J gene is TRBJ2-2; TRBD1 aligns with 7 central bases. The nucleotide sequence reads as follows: TGTGCCAGTAGTATTTTGGGACAGCCCGCCGGGGAGCTGTTTTTT. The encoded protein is CASSILGQPAGELFF.